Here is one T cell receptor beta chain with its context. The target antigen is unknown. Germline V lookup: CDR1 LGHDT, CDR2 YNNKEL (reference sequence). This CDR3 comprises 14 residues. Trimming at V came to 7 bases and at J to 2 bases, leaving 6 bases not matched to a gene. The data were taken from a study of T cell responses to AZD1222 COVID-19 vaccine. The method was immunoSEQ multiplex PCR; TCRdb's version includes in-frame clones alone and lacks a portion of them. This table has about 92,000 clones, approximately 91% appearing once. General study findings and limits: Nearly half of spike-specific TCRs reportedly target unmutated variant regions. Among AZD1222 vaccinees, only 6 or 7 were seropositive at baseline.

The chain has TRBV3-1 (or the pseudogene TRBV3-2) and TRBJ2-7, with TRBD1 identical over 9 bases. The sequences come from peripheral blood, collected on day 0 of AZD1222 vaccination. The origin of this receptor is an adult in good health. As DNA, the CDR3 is TGTGCCAGCACCACCGGACAGGGGACCTACGAGCAGTACTTC. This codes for CASTTGQGTYEQYF.